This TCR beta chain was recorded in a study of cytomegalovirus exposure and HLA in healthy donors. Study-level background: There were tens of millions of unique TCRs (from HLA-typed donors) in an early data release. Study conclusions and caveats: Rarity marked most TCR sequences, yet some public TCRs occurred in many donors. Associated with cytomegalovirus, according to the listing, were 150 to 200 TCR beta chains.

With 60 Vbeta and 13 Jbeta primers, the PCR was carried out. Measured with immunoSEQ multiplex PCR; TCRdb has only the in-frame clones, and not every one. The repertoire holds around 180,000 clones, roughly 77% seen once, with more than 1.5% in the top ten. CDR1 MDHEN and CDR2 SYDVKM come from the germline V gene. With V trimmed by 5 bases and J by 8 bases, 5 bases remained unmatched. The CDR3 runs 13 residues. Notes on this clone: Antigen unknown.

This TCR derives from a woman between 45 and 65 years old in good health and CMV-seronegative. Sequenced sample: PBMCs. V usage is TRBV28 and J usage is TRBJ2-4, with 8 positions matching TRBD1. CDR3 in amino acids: CASSPGQGDIQYF. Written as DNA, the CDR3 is TGTGCCAGCAGTCCCGGACAGGGTGACATTCAGTACTTC.